This entry lists 18 T cell receptor beta chains sequenced from one sample in a study of control samples from healthy donors and cancer patients. This table comes from immunoSEQ multiplex PCR, and its TCRdb copy is limited to in-frame clones, with some not included. The sample has 400,000 to 450,000 clones, approximately 90% seen once. Input material: PBMCs. The source of these receptors is a man aged 40-49 years with head and neck cancer.

With regard to this clone: The sample has other DNA sequences that encode this CDR3 too. The J gene is TRBJ1-5, the V gene TRBV19, with D perhaps matching TRBD1 (5 bases). The CDR3 has 14 amino acids. Germline V gene sequence: CDR1 LNHDA, CDR2 SQIVND (reference sequence). V was cut by 2 bases and J by 1 base, with 6 bases left in between. The CDR3 protein is CASSIRGSNQPQHF. The CDR3 DNA sequence: TGTGCCAGTAGTATACGGGGGAGCAATCAGCCCCAGCATTTT.

The chain employs TRBV11-3 and TRBJ1-1; D remains ambiguous. The CDR3 length is 12 residues. V was shortened by 1 base and J by 11 bases, with 11 bases between the two germline ends. Looked up from germline, CDR1 is SGHNT and CDR2 is YENEEA. The CDR3 is CASSLGSGNAFF. DNA for the CDR3: TGTGCCAGCAGCTTAGGTTCCGGGAACGCTTTCTTT. The entire variable domain, with the rest obtained from reference TRBV11-3 and TRBJ1-1, is as follows: EAGVVQSPRYKIIEKKQPVAFWCNPISGHNTLYWYLQNLGQGPELLIRYENEEAVDDSQLPKDRFSAERLKGVDSTLKIQPAELGDSAVYLCASSLGSGNAFFGQGTRLTVV.

The V call is TRBV7-9, the J call TRBJ2-6; D perhaps matches TRBD2 (5 bases). The CDR3 consists of 17 residues. Germline CDR1 is SEHNR and CDR2 is FQNEAQ (reference sequence). V was clipped by 2 bases and J by 0 bases, with 11 bases between them. The CDR3 sequence: CASSLTRVFSGANVLTF. The CDR3 DNA follows: TGTGCCAGCAGCTTAACGCGGGTATTCTCTGGGGCCAACGTCCTGACTTTC.

The chain joins TRBV19 to TRBJ1-2, with a possible D match to TRBD1 (5 bases). Deletions cut 5 bases from V and 2 bases from J, with 12 bases between. CDR3 length equals 14 residues. Germline CDR1 and CDR2: LNHDA and SQIVND (reference sequence). This chain's CDR3 is CASSGGALNYGYTF. Here the CDR3 DNA reads TGTGCCAGTAGTGGTGGGGCCCTAAACTATGGCTACACCTTC. Supplemented by reference TRBV19 and TRBJ1-2, the full variable domain reads DGGITQSPKYLFRKEGQNVTLSCEQNLNHDAMYWYRQDPGQGLRLIYYSQIVNDFQKGDIAEGYSVSREKKESFPLTVTSAQKNPTAFYLCASSGGALNYGYTFGSGTRLTVV.

V and J are TRBV5-1 and TRBJ2-6; D may be TRBD2 (5 bases). Trimming left V 4 bases short and J 4 bases short, with 18 bases between. This CDR3 has 17 residues. The germline V gene has CDR1 SGHRS and CDR2 YFSETQ. The CDR3 here is CASSPRDGSGGANVLTF. CDR3 DNA: TGCGCCAGCAGCCCCCGTGATGGGAGTGGCGGGGCCAACGTCCTGACTTTC.

The genes are TRBV19 and TRBJ2-7; perhaps TRBD2 as D (5 bases). The CDR3 spans 15 residues. CDR1 and CDR2 (germline): LNHDA, SQIVND (reference sequence). V lost 0 bases and J 3 bases, leaving 12 bases between the germline ends. CDR3 residues: CASSIDPTRSYEQYF. CDR3 nucleotide sequence: TGTGCCAGTAGTATAGACCCCACTAGAAGCTACGAGCAGTACTTC.

The chain links TRBV11-2 to TRBJ1-5, with D unresolved. Per germline, CDR1 SGHAT and CDR2 FQNNGV. The CDR3 spans 12 residues. V gave up 5 bases and J gave up 3 bases, with 5 bases separating them. The CDR3 protein is CASSQYNQPQHF. CDR3 in DNA: TGTGCCAGCAGCCAATACAATCAGCCCCAGCATTTT.

The chain has TRBV9 and TRBJ2-3; tentatively, D is TRBD2 (6 bases). Germline loops: CDR1 SGDLS, CDR2 YYNGEE. The CDR3 runs 17 residues. The V and J ends lost 0 bases and 2 bases respectively, with 16 bases between them. CDR3 in DNA: TGTGCCAGCAGCGTAGAAGGTGAGGGACTTCTCACAGATACGCAGTATTTT. It translates to CASSVEGEGLLTDTQYF.

The rearrangement links TRBV19 to TRBJ1-3, with TRBD1 as a possible D gene (6 bases). Between the trimmed V and J ends, which lost 5 bases and 0 bases, there was a span of 14 bases. This CDR3 contains 16 residues. Germline V gene lookup returns CDR1 LNHDA and CDR2 SQIVND (reference sequence). The CDR3 protein is CASSEQGTISGNTIYF. CDR3 DNA: TGTGCCAGTAGTGAACAGGGTACGATCTCTGGAAACACCATATATTTT.

This clone showed up just once. V is TRBV6-5 and J is TRBJ1-2; D possibly corresponds to TRBD1 (5 bases). The V end lost 1 base, the J end lost 7 bases, and 7 bases lay between the germline ends. Germline V gene lookup returns CDR1 MNHEY and CDR2 SVGAGI. This CDR3 is built from 12 residues. The CDR3 sequence is CASSYWRGGYTF. CDR3 sequence (DNA): TGTGCCAGCAGTTACTGGAGGGGTGGCTACACCTTC.

The V gene is TRBV29-1, the J gene TRBJ1-2; perhaps TRBD1 as D (5 bases). CDR1 is SQVTM, CDR2 ANQGSEA, per germline. The CDR3 contains 16 residues. Deletions cut 6 bases from V and 4 bases from J, with 24 bases between. The CDR3 protein is CSVGTTRTPEAYGYTF. CDR3 bases: TGCAGCGTGGGGACCACACGGACCCCGGAGGCCTATGGCTACACCTTC.

V usage is TRBV19 and J usage is TRBJ2-1, with 12 bases matching TRBD2. The CDR3 is made up of 19 amino acids. J lost 4 bases, V lost 5 bases, and 15 bases had no gene match. CDR1 and CDR2 from the germline V gene are LNHDA and SQIVND (reference sequence). The CDR3, as DNA: TGTGCCAGTAGTGTACTAGCGGGGGGCTTAAGAACCCAATACAATGAGCAGTTCTTC. As protein: CASSVLAGGLRTQYNEQFF. Combining the CDR3 with reference TRBV19 and TRBJ2-1 gives the whole variable domain DGGITQSPKYLFRKEGQNVTLSCEQNLNHDAMYWYRQDPGQGLRLIYYSQIVNDFQKGDIAEGYSVSREKKESFPLTVTSAQKNPTAFYLCASSVLAGGLRTQYNEQFFGPGTRLTVL.

As concerns this clone: In the same sample, other DNA sequences code for this CDR3. The chain employs TRBV5-1 and TRBJ2-7, with 12 bases that match TRBD2. Trimming took 0 bases from V and 1 from J; bases not matched to a gene: 2. The CDR3 is 16 amino acids. Germline CDR1 and CDR2: SGHRS and YFSETQ. This CDR3 is CASSLVLAGGSYEQYF. The CDR3 coding sequence is TGCGCCAGCAGCTTGGTACTAGCGGGGGGATCCTACGAGCAGTACTTC.

This chain uses TRBV29-1 with TRBJ1-3; unclear D gene. The CDR3 contains 14 residues. V lost 3 bases and J lost 0, with 9 bases in between. CDR1 and CDR2 (germline): SQVTM, ANQGSEA. This chain's CDR3 is CSVDTGSSGNTIYF. The CDR3 bases are TGCAGCGTTGATACGGGCAGCTCTGGAAACACCATATATTTT.

The gene calls are TRBV4-1 and TRBJ2-3, with 11 positions matching TRBD1. The CDR3 contains 15 residues. The trim removed 3 bases at V and 3 bases at J, leaving 2 bases unmatched. Germline V gene data show CDR1 as MGHRA and CDR2 as YSYEKL. The CDR3 DNA reads TGCGCCAGCAGCCACCGGGACAGGGGGACAGATACGCAGTATTTT. It yields the protein CASSHRDRGTDTQYF.

The chain joins TRBV23-1 to TRBJ1-1, with D possibly TRBD1 on 5 matching bases. TRBV23-1 is labeled an ORF, and its function is uncertain. The V gene lost 1 base and the J gene lost 5 bases, with 20 bases spanning the gap. The CDR3 consists of 17 residues. DNA for the CDR3: TGCGCCAGCAGTCAATACAGGCAGGGTAGATCGGGGACTGAAGCTTTCTTT. Its protein is CASSQYRQGRSGTEAFF.

The rearrangement uses TRBV7-3 and TRBJ2-1; D is unclear. CDR3 length: 15 residues. The V gene's germline CDR1 is SGHTA and CDR2 FQGTGA. V gave up 5 bases and J gave up 5 bases, with 16 bases separating them. For the CDR3, the DNA is TGTGCCAGCAGCCTCAATCCGGGCTGGGACAATGAGCAGTTCTTC. This translates into CASSLNPGWDNEQFF.

This chain uses TRBV5-6 with TRBJ2-3; TRBD2 aligns across 12 bases. Germline CDR1 and CDR2: SGHDT and YYEEEE. This CDR3 region has 16 residues. V lost 4 bases to trimming and J lost 4 bases; unmatched junction nucleotides: 7. In DNA form, the CDR3 reads TGTGCCAGCAGCGCCGGACTAGCGGGAATTCCAGATACGCAGTATTTT. Residues: CASSAGLAGIPDTQYF.